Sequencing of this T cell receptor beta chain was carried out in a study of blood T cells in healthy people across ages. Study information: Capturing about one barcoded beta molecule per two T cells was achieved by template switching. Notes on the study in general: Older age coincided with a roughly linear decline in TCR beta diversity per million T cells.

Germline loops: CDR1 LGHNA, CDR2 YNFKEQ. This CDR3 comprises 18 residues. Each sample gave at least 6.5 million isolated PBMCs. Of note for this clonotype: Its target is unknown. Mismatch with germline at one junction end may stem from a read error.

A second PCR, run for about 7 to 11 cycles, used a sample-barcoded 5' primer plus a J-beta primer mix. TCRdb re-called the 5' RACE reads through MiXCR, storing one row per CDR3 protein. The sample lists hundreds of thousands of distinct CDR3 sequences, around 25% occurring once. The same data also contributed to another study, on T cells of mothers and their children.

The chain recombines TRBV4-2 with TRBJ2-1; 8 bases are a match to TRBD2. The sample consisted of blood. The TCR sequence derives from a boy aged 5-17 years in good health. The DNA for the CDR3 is TGTGCCAGCAACCAAGATTCGAGGCTAGCGGGCCTCTACAATGAGCAGTTCTTC. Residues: CASNQDSRLAGLYNEQFF.